The rows below give T cell receptor beta chains drawn from one sample of a study of radiation and T cells in renal cell carcinoma. TCRdb's copy holds only in-frame clones and misses some; the assay was immunoSEQ multiplex PCR. The sample holds roughly 150,000 clones, about 88% seen once. The sample consisted of blood, taken from a patient whose treatment included radiotherapy and nephrectomy. These receptors all come from a woman in her 70s with renal cell carcinoma. CDR3s include the opening cysteine and the closing phenylalanine or tryptophan. D genes are given only for firm matches. The size entry is marked missing in some rows and otherwise reads once, few, many or a size class.

NA	TRBJ1-5	TRBV2	NA	CASTTQAIGSNQPQHF	TGTGCCAGCACGACACAGGCCATCGGTAGCAATCAGCCCCAGCATTTT
NA	TRBJ1-5	TRBV7-8	TRBD1	CASSLGGGGQPQHF	TGTGCCAGCAGCTTGGGAGGGGGCGGTCAGCCCCAGCATTTT
NA	TRBJ1-6	TRBV28	NA	CASSLLGSGSPLHF	TGTGCCAGCAGTTTATTGGGGTCTGGCTCACCCCTCCACTTT
NA	TRBJ1-5	TRBV6-4	NA	CASSEGVGQPQHF	TGTGCCAGCAGTGAGGGTGTGGGTCAGCCCCAGCATTTT
NA	TRBJ1-1	TRBV6-5	NA	CASRRGSSTEAFF	TGTGCCAGCAGAAGGGGATCGAGCACTGAAGCTTTCTTT
NA	TRBJ1-1	TRBV19	NA	CASSITLQGNTEAFF	TGTGCCAGTAGTATCACGTTGCAGGGGAACACTGAAGCTTTCTTT
NA	TRBJ2-7	TRBV6-1	TRBD1	CASSELEQGSPYEQYF	TGTGCCAGCAGTGAGTTAGAACAGGGGTCCCCCTACGAGCAGTACTTC
NA	TRBJ2-5	TRBV5-4	NA	CASSQGLARETQYF	TGTGCCAGCAGCCAAGGCCTGGCTCGGGAGACCCAGTACTTC
NA	TRBJ2-3	TRBV5-1	NA	CASSRGGGGYTDTQYF	TGCGCCAGCAGCCGTGGGGGCGGAGGGTACACAGATACGCAGTATTTT
NA	TRBJ2-6	TRBV7-2	NA	CASSFKTSGANVLTF	TGTGCCAGCAGCTTTAAAACCTCTGGGGCCAACGTCCTGACTTTC
NA	TRBJ2-3	TRBV7-9	NA	CASSLGGATDTQYF	TGTGCCAGCAGCTTAGGCGGGGCCACAGATACGCAGTATTTT
once	TRBJ2-3	TRBV9	NA	CASSKGRGRDTQYF	TGTGCCAGCAGCAAAGGAAGGGGTCGAGATACGCAGTATTTT
NA	TRBJ1-1	TRBV11-3	NA	CASSRGGSSTEAFF	TGTGCCAGCAGCCGCGGGGGCTCGAGCACTGAAGCTTTCTTT
NA	TRBJ1-2	TRBV5-4	TRBD1	CASSPGTAGPGVYGYTF	TGTGCCAGCAGCCCCGGGACAGCCGGTCCCGGGGTCTATGGCTACACCTTC
NA	TRBJ1-1	TRBV30	TRBD1	CAWSPQGTNTEAFF	TGTGCCTGGAGTCCACAGGGGACGAACACTGAAGCTTTCTTT
NA	TRBJ1-6	TRBV19	NA	CASTWGSYNSPLHF	TGTGCCAGTACCTGGGGCTCCTATAATTCACCCCTCCACTTT
NA	TRBJ1-1	TRBV29-1	NA	CSVASEPEAFF	TGCAGCGTTGCGTCGGAACCTGAAGCTTTCTTT
NA	TRBJ2-3	TRBV7-6	TRBD1	CASSRTGSSTDTQYF	TGTGCCAGCAGCCGGACAGGGAGCAGCACAGATACGCAGTATTTT
NA	TRBJ1-5	TRBV7-8	NA	CASSLGVTTQHF	TGTGCCAGCAGCTTGGGGGTTACGACCCAGCATTTT
NA	TRBJ1-2	TRBV6-4	TRBD1	CASRGGADYGYTF	TGTGCCAGCCGAGGGGGCGCAGACTATGGCTACACCTTC
once	TRBJ1-2	TRBV10-3	NA	CAISYRVTYGYTF	TGTGCCATCAGCTACAGGGTTACCTATGGCTACACCTTC
NA	TRBJ2-3	TRBV5-1	NA	CASRPLSTDTQYF	TGCGCCAGCAGACCCCTAAGCACAGATACGCAGTATTTT